This is a list of T cell receptor beta chains from one sample in a study of CD4 T cell repertoires in COVID-19. Profiling relied on immunoSEQ multiplex PCR, and the TCRdb table lists in-frame clones only, not all of them. The repertoire holds fewer than 100,000 clones, with around 82% as singletons. The sample in question was CD4+ T cells from peripheral blood, obtained after recovery from COVID-19. All receptors derive from a human donor who had COVID-19. Each CDR3 is given with its conserved first and last residue. D genes are given only for firm matches. Some rows mark clone size as missing; the rest say once, few, many or name a class of expanded clone.

D	size	J	V	DNA	CDR3
.	.	TRBJ2-1	TRBV11-2	TGTGCCAGCACCAAGGACCCCCAAACGCCCTACAATGAGCAGTTCTTC	CASTKDPQTPYNEQFF
.	few	TRBJ1-5	TRBV12-3/TRBV12-4	TGTGCCAGCAGTTTAGAACTCGATCGGCCCCAGCATTTT	CASSLELDRPQHF
.	.	TRBJ1-2	TRBV5-5	TGTGCCAGCAGCCGGACGTCTTATGGCTACACCTTC	CASSRTSYGYTF
.	.	TRBJ2-2	TRBV19	TGTGCCAGTAGTGGCGGAACCTTCAAGAACACCGGGGAGCTGTTTTTT	CASSGGTFKNTGELFF
TRBD1	.	TRBJ1-3	TRBV4-1	TGCGCCAGCAGCCAGGGGACAGGGGCTGGAAACACCATATATTTT	CASSQGTGAGNTIYF
.	.	TRBJ1-6	TRBV18	TGTGCCAGCTCCCGTTCGTCTACCAATTCACCCCTCCACTTT	CASSRSSTNSPLHF
.	once	TRBJ2-2	TRBV19	TGTGCCAGTTCGGTGACCGCGGTCGGGGAGCTGTTTTTT	CASSVTAVGELFF
.	.	TRBJ2-7	TRBV24-1	TGTGCCACCAGTGATTTGACAGGCGAGCAGTACTTC	CATSDLTGEQYF
.	once	TRBJ2-5	TRBV6-5	TGTGCCAGCCTGGTCGACCCAGGGGCAGTAGAGACCCAGTACTTC	CASLVDPGAVETQYF
.	.	TRBJ2-2	TRBV5-8	TGTGCCAGCAGCTTGTCACGGGGGCCCGGGGAGCTGTTTTTT	CASSLSRGPGELFF
TRBD1	.	TRBJ2-7	TRBV28	TGTGCCAGCAGTATCCCAGGGGGCGCTCGGGAGCAGTACTTC	CASSIPGGAREQYF
.	.	TRBJ2-7	TRBV2	TGTGCCAGCAGTGAAAGGCAAGGGGCTGTCTACGAGCAGTACTTC	CASSERQGAVYEQYF
TRBD2	.	TRBJ2-7	TRBV2	TGTGCCAGCAGCATTAGCGGGGGACATCGCTACGAGCAGTACTTC	CASSISGGHRYEQYF
TRBD1	.	TRBJ2-3	TRBV7-7	TGTGCCAGCAGCTTACAGGGGGGCACAGATACGCAGTATTTT	CASSLQGGTDTQYF
TRBD2	.	TRBJ2-5	TRBV19	TGTGCCAGTAGCCGCGGCGGGGGCCAAGAGACCCAGTACTTC	CASSRGGGQETQYF
.	.	TRBJ1-3	TRBV7-8	TGTGCCAGCAGCTTAACCGGGACATACAACTCTGGAAACACCATATATTTT	CASSLTGTYNSGNTIYF
.	once	TRBJ2-7	TRBV28	TGTGCCAGCAGTTTAACGGGGTTTTGGGGGACTTCTACCTACGAGCAGTACTTC	CASSLTGFWGTSTYEQYF
TRBD2	.	TRBJ2-5	TRBV2	TGTGCCAGCAGTGAGGGACTAGCGGGGGCACAACCAGAGACCCAGTACTTC	CASSEGLAGAQPETQYF
.	.	TRBJ1-5	TRBV6-5	TGTGCCAGCAAATCACTTCAGGGGAGCAATCAGCCCCAGCATTTT	CASKSLQGSNQPQHF
.	.	TRBJ2-7	TRBV4-1	TGCGCCAGCAGCCAAGAGGTAGCACCCCCTCAGGGGGAGCAGTACTTC	CASSQEVAPPQGEQYF
.	.	TRBJ2-3	TRBV28	TGTGCCAGCAGTTCTATTACCACAGATACGCAGTATTTT	CASSSITTDTQYF
TRBD1	.	TRBJ1-2	TRBV5-1	TGCGCCAGCAACCCTGGACAGGGCCATGGCTACACCTTC	CASNPGQGHGYTF
TRBD1	.	TRBJ1-2	TRBV27	TGTGCCAGCAGTCAACAGACAGGGTATGGCTACACCTTC	CASSQQTGYGYTF
.	.	TRBJ1-1	TRBV5-1	TGCGCCAGCAGCCCCCACGGTCGCCCTGAGAACACTGAAGCTTTCTTT	CASSPHGRPENTEAFF
.	few	TRBJ1-5	TRBV5-5	TGTGCCAGCAGCTTGGGAAACACCGGCAATCAGCCCCAGCATTTT	CASSLGNTGNQPQHF
TRBD1	.	TRBJ1-5	TRBV19	TGTGCCAGTACCCGGACAGGGACTAGCAATCAGCCCCAGCATTTT	CASTRTGTSNQPQHF
TRBD2	.	TRBJ2-6	TRBV5-1	TGCGCCAGCAGCTCCGAACTTGGTATTAGCGGGGGGGCAGGCGTCCTGACTTTC	CASSSELGISGGAGVLTF
.	.	TRBJ2-5	TRBV29-1	TGCAGCGTTGCCAAGGCCCAAGAGACCCAGTACTTC	CSVAKAQETQYF
.	.	TRBJ2-4	TRBV21-1	TGTGCCAGCAGCAAAGCGCGGCGACTAGCGGGGCCCCTAGCCAAAAACATTCAGTACTTC	CASSKARRLAGPLAKNIQYF
.	few	TRBJ1-2	TRBV21-1	TGTGCCAGCAGCGTGCGACAGGGGACAAGCTATGGCTACACCTTC	CASSVRQGTSYGYTF
.	.	TRBJ1-6	TRBV19	TGTGCCAGTAGTGTGGACTCCTATAATTCACCCCTCCACTTT	CASSVDSYNSPLHF
TRBD1	once	TRBJ1-2	TRBV19	TGTGCCAGTAGTTCTCACAGGGGATCGGTCTATGGCTACACCTTC	CASSSHRGSVYGYTF
.	.	TRBJ1-1	TRBV11-2	TGTGCCAGCAGCTTAAAATTTGGACAGAAGAACACTGAAGCTTTCTTT	CASSLKFGQKNTEAFF
.	few	TRBJ1-5	TRBV11-2	TGTGCCAGCAGCTTAGAACACAATCAGCCCCAGCATTTT	CASSLEHNQPQHF
.	.	TRBJ2-5	TRBV19	TGTGCCAGTAGTAAGACACGGGGAGAGACCCAGTACTTC	CASSKTRGETQYF
.	.	TRBJ2-5	TRBV5-1	TGCGCCAGCAGCTTGGAATCCCGTGCGGGGGAGACCCAGTACTTC	CASSLESRAGETQYF
TRBD1	.	TRBJ2-1	TRBV7-2	TGTGCCAGCAGCCAAGGACAGGGGGCTTACAATGAGCAGTTCTTC	CASSQGQGAYNEQFF
TRBD2	.	TRBJ2-7	TRBV11-2	TGTGCCAGCAGCGAAGGTCTAGCGGGAGCGGGGTACGAGCAGTACTTC	CASSEGLAGAGYEQYF
.	.	TRBJ2-2	TRBV4-1	TGCGCCAGCAGCCAAGGTCAGGCCGGGGTCACCGGGGAGCTGTTTTTT	CASSQGQAGVTGELFF
.	.	TRBJ2-7	TRBV18	TGTGCCAGCTCACCGGGGCAGGGCCCCTACGAGCAGTACTTC	CASSPGQGPYEQYF
TRBD1	.	TRBJ1-4	TRBV14	TGTGCCAGCAGCCAACCCGGGACAGGGATTAGTGAAAAACTGTTTTTT	CASSQPGTGISEKLFF
.	once	TRBJ2-2	TRBV7-7	TGTGCCAGCAGCTTAGGGGGTGCGAACACCGGGGAGCTGTTTTTT	CASSLGGANTGELFF
.	.	TRBJ2-7	TRBV28	TGTGCCAGCAGTTTAATGGTGGGTCGGGGCTCCTACGAGCAGTACTTC	CASSLMVGRGSYEQYF
TRBD1	.	TRBJ2-3	TRBV5-1	TGCGCCAGCAGAACGACAGGGTCAGATACGCAGTATTTT	CASRTTGSDTQYF
.	once	TRBJ2-2	TRBV6-5	TGTGCCAGCAGGGAGGAGGGGCCCGGGGAGCTGTTTTTT	CASREEGPGELFF
.	.	TRBJ1-5	TRBV10-3	TGTGCCATCAGAGAGGCCGGGACTAATCAGCCCCAGCATTTT	CAIREAGTNQPQHF
.	.	TRBJ2-5	TRBV7-8	TGTGCCAGCAGCTTGGGCCGACAGGAGGAGACCCAGTACTTC	CASSLGRQEETQYF
TRBD1	.	TRBJ1-1	TRBV6-5	TGTGCCAGCAGTAACAACAGGGGTAGCACTGAAGCTTTCTTT	CASSNNRGSTEAFF
.	.	TRBJ1-5	TRBV21-1	TGTGCCAGCAGCAAAGAGGGGACGGGCCCCAATCAGCCCCAGCATTTT	CASSKEGTGPNQPQHF
TRBD2	.	TRBJ2-5	TRBV4-2	TGTGCCAGCAGCCAAGCGGGTAGCGGGAGCCGAGAGACCCAGTACTTC	CASSQAGSGSRETQYF
TRBD2	.	TRBJ2-3	TRBV6-6	TGTGCCAGCAGTCGGACTAGCGGGGGTGTCACAGATACGCAGTATTTT	CASSRTSGGVTDTQYF
.	.	TRBJ2-7	TRBV18	TGTGCCAGCTCACCGGCGGGCAACCCCTACGAGCAGTACTTC	CASSPAGNPYEQYF
.	.	TRBJ2-5	TRBV5-6	TGTGCCAGCAGCCCTCGGGCGGAGGGGACCCAGTACTTC	CASSPRAEGTQYF
.	.	TRBJ1-6	TRBV7-2	TGTGCCAGCAGCCCCCGGCCGGGATCCTCACCCCTCCACTTT	CASSPRPGSSPLHF
.	once	TRBJ1-5	TRBV7-8	TGTGCCAGCAGCTTAGGCGGACCGGGTATGAATCAGCCCCAGCATTTT	CASSLGGPGMNQPQHF
.	.	TRBJ1-2	TRBV5-4	TGTGCCAGCAGCTTGGCCGCTGTGTTGGGTGGCTACACCTTC	CASSLAAVLGGYTF
.	.	TRBJ2-7	TRBV13	TGTGCCAGCAGCCCCGGGGGATCAGCGGGCTACGAGCAGTACTTC	CASSPGGSAGYEQYF
.	.	TRBJ1-2	TRBV7-2	TGTGCCAGCAGCTTGTTGACCGAAGGCTACACCTTC	CASSLLTEGYTF
.	.	TRBJ1-2	TRBV5-1	TGCGCCAGCAGCGAGGGGGCTAACTATGGCTACACCTTC	CASSEGANYGYTF
.	.	TRBJ1-6	TRBV5-1	TGCGCCAGCAGCGGGGGGTCCGGGTTCCCTAATTCACCCCTCCACTTT	CASSGGSGFPNSPLHF